This T cell receptor beta chain derives from a study of shared clonotypes between healthy human individuals. Background on the study: The plates for each donor numbered three CD4 naive, three CD4 memory, two CD8 naive and one CD8 memory.

Deep level was the assay's run setting. Using immunoSEQ multiplex PCR, the repertoire was profiled, and TCRdb retains in-frame clones only, with some absent. This table has over 2 million clones, approximately 94% appearing once. CDR3 length: 14 amino acids. The germline V gene has CDR1 MGHRA and CDR2 YSYEKL. The V gene lost 1 base and the J gene lost 5 bases, with 12 bases spanning the gap. Worth noting for this clone: The target antigen is unknown.

Points from the study as a whole: Researchers sampled blood only, noting tissue repertoires likely differ.

CD45RO-negative CD8 cells positively selected for CCR7 made up the naive population, which excluded terminally differentiated effector memory CD45RA+ cells. Input material: naive CD8+ T cells sorted from blood. The rearrangement links TRBV4-1 to TRBJ2-7; D possibly corresponds to TRBD1 (6 bases). This clonotype was sampled from a man between 18 and 35 years old in good health. The CDR3 nucleotides are TGCGCCAGCAGCCAAGGACAGGTCCTCCACGAGCAGTACTTC. The encoded protein is CASSQGQVLHEQYF.